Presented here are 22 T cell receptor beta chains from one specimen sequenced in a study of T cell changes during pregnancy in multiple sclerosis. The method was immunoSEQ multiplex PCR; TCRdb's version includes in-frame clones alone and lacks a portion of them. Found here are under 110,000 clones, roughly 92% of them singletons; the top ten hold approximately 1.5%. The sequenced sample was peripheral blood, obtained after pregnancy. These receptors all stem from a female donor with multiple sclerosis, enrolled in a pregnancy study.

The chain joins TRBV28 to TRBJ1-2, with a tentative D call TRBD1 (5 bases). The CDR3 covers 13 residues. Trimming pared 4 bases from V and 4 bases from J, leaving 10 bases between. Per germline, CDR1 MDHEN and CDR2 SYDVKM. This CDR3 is CASSSGGVYGYTF. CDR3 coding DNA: TGTGCCAGCAGTTCGGGGGGGGTCTATGGCTACACCTTC.

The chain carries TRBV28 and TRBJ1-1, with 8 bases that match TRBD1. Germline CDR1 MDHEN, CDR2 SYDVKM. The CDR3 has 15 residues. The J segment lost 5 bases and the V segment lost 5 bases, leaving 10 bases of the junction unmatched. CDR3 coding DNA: TGTGCCAGCAGTCAACCCGACAGGGGATGGACTGAAGCTTTCTTT. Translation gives CASSQPDRGWTEAFF.

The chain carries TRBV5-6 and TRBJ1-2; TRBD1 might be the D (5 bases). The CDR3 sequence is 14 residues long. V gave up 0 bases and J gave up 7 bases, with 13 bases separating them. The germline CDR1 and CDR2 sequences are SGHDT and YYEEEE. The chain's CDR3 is CASSLGQGMVGYTF. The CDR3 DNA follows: TGTGCCAGCAGCTTGGGGCAGGGAATGGTTGGCTACACCTTC.

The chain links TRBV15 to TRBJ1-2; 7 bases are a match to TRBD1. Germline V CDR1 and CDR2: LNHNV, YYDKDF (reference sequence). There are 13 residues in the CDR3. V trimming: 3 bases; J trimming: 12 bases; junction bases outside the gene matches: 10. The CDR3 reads CATSRNAGQGDTF. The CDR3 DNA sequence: TGTGCCACCAGCAGGAATGCAGGGCAGGGGGACACCTTC.

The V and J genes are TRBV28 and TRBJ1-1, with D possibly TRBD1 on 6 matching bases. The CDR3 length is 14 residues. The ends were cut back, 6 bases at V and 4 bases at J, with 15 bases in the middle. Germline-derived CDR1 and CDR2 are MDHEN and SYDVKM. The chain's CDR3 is CASSTGLEATEAFF. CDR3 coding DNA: TGTGCCAGCAGCACAGGGTTAGAGGCCACTGAAGCTTTCTTT.

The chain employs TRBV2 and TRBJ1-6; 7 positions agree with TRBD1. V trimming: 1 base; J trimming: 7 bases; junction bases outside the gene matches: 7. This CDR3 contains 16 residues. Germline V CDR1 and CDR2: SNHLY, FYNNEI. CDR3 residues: CASSEVGTVENSPLHF. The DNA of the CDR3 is TGTGCCAGCAGTGAAGTCGGGACAGTGGAGAATTCACCCCTCCACTTT.

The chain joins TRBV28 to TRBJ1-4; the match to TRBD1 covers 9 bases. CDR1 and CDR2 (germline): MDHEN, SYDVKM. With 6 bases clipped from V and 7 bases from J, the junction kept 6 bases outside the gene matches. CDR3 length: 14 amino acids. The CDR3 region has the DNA TGTGCCAGCAGGGGGGACAGGGACGGTGAAAAACTGTTTTTT. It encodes CASRGDRDGEKLFF.

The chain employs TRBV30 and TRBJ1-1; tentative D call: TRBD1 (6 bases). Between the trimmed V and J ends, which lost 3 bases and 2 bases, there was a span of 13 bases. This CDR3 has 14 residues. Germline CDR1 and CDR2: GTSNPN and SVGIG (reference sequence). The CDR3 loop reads CAWRETGRNTEAFF. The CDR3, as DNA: TGTGCCTGGAGGGAGACAGGCCGAAACACTGAAGCTTTCTTT.

The CDR3 loop reads CASCRTGLSGANVLTF. DNA of the CDR3: TGTGCCAGCTGCCGGACAGGGCTCTCTGGGGCCAACGTCCTGACTTTC. The chain couples TRBV11-2 to TRBJ2-6; 8 bases are a match to TRBD1. J was trimmed by 0 bases and V by 8 bases; bases with no gene match: 6. Germline V gene data show CDR1 as SGHAT and CDR2 as FQNNGV. This CDR3 is built from 16 residues. Complete variable domain (other parts from reference TRBV11-2 and TRBJ2-6): EAGVAQSPRYKIIEKRQSVAFWCNPISGHATLYWYQQILGQGPKLLIQFQNNGVVDDSQLPKDRFSAERLKGVDSTLKIQPAKLEDSAVYLCASCRTGLSGANVLTFGAGSRLTVL.

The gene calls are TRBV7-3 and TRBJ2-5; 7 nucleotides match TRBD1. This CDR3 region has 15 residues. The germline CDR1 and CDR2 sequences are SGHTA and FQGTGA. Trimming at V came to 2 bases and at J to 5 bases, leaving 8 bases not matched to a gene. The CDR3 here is CASSLYGTERETQYF. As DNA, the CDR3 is TGTGCCAGCAGCTTATATGGGACAGAACGGGAGACCCAGTACTTC.

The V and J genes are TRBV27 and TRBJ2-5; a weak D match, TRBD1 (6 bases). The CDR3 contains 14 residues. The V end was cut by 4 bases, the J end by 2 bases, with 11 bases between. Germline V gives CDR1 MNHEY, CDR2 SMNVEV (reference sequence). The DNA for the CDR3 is TGTGCCAGCAGTTCCCGGGACATTCAAGAGACCCAGTACTTC. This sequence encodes CASSSRDIQETQYF.

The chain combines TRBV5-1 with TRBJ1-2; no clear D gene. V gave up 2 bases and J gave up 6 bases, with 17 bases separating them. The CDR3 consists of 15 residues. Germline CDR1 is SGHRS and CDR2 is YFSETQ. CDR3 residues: CASSFSEGRRNGYTF. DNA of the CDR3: TGCGCCAGCAGCTTCTCGGAGGGAAGGAGGAATGGCTACACCTTC.

DNA of the CDR3: TGTGCCAGCACTGGACGGGGCTACAATGAGCAGTTCTTC. It yields the protein CASTGRGYNEQFF. The chain links TRBV28 to TRBJ2-1; D possibly corresponds to TRBD2 (5 bases). The V and J ends lost 7 bases and 3 bases respectively, with 10 bases between them. This CDR3 is 13 amino acids long. Germline CDR1 reads MDHEN; CDR2 reads SYDVKM.

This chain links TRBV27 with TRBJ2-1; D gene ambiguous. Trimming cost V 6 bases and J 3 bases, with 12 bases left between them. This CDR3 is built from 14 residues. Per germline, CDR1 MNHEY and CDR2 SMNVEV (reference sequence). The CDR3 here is CASRALDNYNEQFF. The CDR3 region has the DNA TGTGCCAGCAGGGCTCTCGATAACTACAATGAGCAGTTCTTC.

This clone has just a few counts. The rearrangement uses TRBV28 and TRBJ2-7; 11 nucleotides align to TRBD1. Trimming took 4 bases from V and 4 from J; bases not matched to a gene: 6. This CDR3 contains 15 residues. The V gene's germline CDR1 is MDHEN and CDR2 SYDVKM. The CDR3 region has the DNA TGTGCCAGCAGTTATGTCGGACAGGGGGCTTACGAGCAGTACTTC. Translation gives CASSYVGQGAYEQYF.

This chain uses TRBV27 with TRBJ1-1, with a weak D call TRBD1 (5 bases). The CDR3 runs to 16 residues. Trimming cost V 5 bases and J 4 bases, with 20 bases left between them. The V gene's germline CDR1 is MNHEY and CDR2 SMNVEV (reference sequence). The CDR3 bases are TGTGCCAGCAGTCCCACACGACAGTTGATGGGCACTGAAGCTTTCTTT. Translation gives CASSPTRQLMGTEAFF.

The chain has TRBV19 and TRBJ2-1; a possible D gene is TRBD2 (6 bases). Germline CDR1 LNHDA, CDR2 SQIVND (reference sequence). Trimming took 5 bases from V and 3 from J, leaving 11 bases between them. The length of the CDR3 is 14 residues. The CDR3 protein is CASSREWVYNEQFF. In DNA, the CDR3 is TGTGCCAGTAGTCGGGAGTGGGTCTACAATGAGCAGTTCTTC.

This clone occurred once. This chain's CDR3 is CASRGPSQPQHF. The CDR3 bases are TGTGCCAGCAGGGGCCCGAGTCAGCCCCAGCATTTT. The rearrangement joins TRBV6-6 to TRBJ1-5; D call uncertain. Germline CDR1 and CDR2: MNHNY and SVGAGI (reference sequence). The length of the CDR3 is 12 residues. The V gene lost 6 bases and the J gene lost 6 bases, with 9 bases spanning the gap.

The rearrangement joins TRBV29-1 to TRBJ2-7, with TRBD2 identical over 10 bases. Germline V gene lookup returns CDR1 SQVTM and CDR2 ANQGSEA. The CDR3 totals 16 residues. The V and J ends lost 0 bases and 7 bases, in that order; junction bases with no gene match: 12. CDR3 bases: TGCAGCGTTGAAGACAGGACTAGCGGAGCCCCCAGAGAGCAGTACTTC. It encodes CSVEDRTSGAPREQYF.

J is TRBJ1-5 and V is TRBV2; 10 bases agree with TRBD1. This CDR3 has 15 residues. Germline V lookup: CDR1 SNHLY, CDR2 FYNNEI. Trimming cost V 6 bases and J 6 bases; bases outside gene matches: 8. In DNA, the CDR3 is TGTGCCAGCAGGGGGGACAGGGGTGTTGCTCAGCCCCAGCATTTT. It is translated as CASRGDRGVAQPQHF.

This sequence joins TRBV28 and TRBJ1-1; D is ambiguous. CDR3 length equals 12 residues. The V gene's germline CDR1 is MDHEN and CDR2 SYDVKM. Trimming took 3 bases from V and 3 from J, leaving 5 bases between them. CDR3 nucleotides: TGTGCCAGCAGTTTTCAGGACACTGAAGCTTTCTTT. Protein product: CASSFQDTEAFF.

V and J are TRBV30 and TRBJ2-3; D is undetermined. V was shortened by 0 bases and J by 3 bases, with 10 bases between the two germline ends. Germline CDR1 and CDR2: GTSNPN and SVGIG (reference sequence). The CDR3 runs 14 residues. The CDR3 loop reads CAWSVRGQTDTQYF. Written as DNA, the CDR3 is TGTGCCTGGAGTGTACGAGGCCAGACAGATACGCAGTATTTT.